The 5 T cell receptor beta chains reported below all come from one sample, sequenced in a study of human T cells and chemical hapten exposure. From the RACE reads, TCRdb called clonotypes with MiXCR, one entry per CDR3 protein. The sample records around 150,000 distinct CDR3 sequences, about 14% being singletons. The sample's time point: patch test 1, 2 weeks after DPC sensitization. Treatment noted: therapeutic diphenylcyclopropenone sensitization with weekly scalp DPC. The material was whole blood, obtained in connection with sensitization to the hapten diphenylcyclopropenone (DPC). The receptors here all came from a young woman with alopecia areata. Some clones in this sample may be carry-over from other donors' samples.

This rearrangement joins TRBV10-2 to TRBJ1-1, with no clear D. This CDR3 contains 14 residues. V lost 3 bases to trimming and J lost 2 bases, with 10 bases between them. CDR1 is WSHSY and CDR2 is SAAADI in the germline V gene. CDR3 loop: CASSEMQDNTEAFF. CDR3 DNA sequence: TGCGCCAGCAGTGAAATGCAGGACAACACTGAAGCTTTCTTT.

This sequence joins TRBV20-1 and TRBJ1-2, with 8 bases matching TRBD1. Germline V gives CDR1 DFQATT, CDR2 SNEGSKA (reference sequence). V lost 4 bases, J lost 0 bases, and 7 bases stayed unmatched. The CDR3 is made up of 15 amino acids. CDR3 protein: CSATRTGTSNYGYTF. The CDR3 region has the DNA TGCAGTGCTACCAGGACAGGGACATCTAACTATGGCTACACCTTC.

This clonotype was observed a handful of times. V is TRBV12-3 or TRBV12-4 and J is TRBJ1-1; D remains unclear. CDR3 length equals 13 residues. V shed 6 bases and J shed 5 bases, with 13 bases lying between them. The CDR3 coding sequence is TGTGCCAGCAGCCTAGACGAGGGAACTGAAGCTTTCTTT. This encodes CASSLDEGTEAFF.

This clonotype was seen more than once but under ten times. This rearrangement joins TRBV12-3 or TRBV12-4 to TRBJ2-1; 7 bases agree with TRBD2. The CDR3 runs to 16 residues. The ends lost 7 bases at V and 4 bases at J; junction bases unmatched: 13. The CDR3 DNA is TGTGCCAGCACCCCGCCTGGGCTAGCGGAATACAATGAGCAGTTCTTC. Protein: CASTPPGLAEYNEQFF.

This chain connects TRBV5-1 to TRBJ2-1; 12 bases are a match to TRBD2. The J segment lost 9 bases and the V segment lost 2 bases, leaving 6 bases of the junction unmatched. The germline V gene encodes CDR1 SGHRS and CDR2 YFSETQ. This CDR3 contains 15 residues. The CDR3 protein is CASSFTSGRSGEQFF. CDR3 sequence (DNA): TGCGCCAGCAGCTTTACTAGCGGGAGGTCAGGTGAGCAGTTCTTC.